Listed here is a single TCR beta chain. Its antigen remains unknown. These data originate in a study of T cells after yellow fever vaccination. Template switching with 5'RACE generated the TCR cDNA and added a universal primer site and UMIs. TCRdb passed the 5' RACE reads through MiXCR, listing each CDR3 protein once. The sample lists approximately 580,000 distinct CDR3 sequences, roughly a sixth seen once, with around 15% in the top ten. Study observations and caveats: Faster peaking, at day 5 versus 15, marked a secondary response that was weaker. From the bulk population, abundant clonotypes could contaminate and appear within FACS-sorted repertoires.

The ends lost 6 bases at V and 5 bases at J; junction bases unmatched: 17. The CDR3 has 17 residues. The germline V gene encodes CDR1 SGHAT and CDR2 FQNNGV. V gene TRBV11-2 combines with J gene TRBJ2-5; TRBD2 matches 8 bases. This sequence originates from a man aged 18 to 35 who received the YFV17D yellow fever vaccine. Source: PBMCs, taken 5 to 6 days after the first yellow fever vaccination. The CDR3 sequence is CASRQPIWAGGLETQYF. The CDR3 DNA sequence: TGTGCCAGCAGACAACCTATATGGGCGGGGGGCCTGGAGACCCAGTACTTC.